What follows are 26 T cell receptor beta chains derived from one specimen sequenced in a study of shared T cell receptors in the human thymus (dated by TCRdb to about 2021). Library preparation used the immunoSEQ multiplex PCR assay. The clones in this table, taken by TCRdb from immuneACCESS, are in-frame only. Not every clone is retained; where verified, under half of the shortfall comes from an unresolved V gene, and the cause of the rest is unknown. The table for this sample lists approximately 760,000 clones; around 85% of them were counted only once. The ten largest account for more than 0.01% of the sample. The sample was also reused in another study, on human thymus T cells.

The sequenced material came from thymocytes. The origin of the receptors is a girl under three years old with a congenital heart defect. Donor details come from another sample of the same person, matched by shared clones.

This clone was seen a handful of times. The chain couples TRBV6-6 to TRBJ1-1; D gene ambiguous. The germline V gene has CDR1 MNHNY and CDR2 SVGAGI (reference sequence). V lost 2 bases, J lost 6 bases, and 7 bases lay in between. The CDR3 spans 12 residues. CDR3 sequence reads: CASSYSRAEAFF. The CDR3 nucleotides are TGTGCCAGCAGTTACAGCCGGGCTGAAGCTTTCTTT.

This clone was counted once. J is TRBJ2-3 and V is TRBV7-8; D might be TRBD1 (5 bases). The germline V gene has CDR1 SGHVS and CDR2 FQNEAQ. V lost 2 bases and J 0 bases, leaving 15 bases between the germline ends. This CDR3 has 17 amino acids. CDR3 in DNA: TGTGCCAGCAGCTTATCTAACAGGAAGATCAGCACAGATACGCAGTATTTT. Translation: CASSLSNRKISTDTQYF.

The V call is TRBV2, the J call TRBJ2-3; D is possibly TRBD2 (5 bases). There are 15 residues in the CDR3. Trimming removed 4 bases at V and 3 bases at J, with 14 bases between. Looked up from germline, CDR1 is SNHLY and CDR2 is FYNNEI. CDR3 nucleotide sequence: TGTGCCAGCAGTGGGACTCCGGAACTAACAGATACGCAGTATTTT. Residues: CASSGTPELTDTQYF.

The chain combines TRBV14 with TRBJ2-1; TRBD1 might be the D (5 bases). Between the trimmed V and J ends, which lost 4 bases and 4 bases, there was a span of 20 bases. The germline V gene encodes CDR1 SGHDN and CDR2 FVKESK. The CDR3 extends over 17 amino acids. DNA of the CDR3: TGTGCCAGCAGCCTGAATCAGACGGACACCCCTTACAATGAGCAGTTCTTC. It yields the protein CASSLNQTDTPYNEQFF.

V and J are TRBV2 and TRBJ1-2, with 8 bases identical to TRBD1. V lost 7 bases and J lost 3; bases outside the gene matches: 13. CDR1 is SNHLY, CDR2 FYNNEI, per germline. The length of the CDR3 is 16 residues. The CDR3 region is CASKIRTGQPYYGYTF. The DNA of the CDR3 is TGTGCCAGCAAGATAAGGACAGGGCAACCCTACTATGGCTACACCTTC.

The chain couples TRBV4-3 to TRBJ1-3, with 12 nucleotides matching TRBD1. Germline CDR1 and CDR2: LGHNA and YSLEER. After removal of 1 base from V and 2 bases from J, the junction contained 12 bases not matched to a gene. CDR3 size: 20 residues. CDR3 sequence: CASSQVSGTGGFSAGNTIYF. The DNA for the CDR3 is TGCGCCAGCAGCCAAGTCTCCGGGACAGGGGGCTTTTCGGCTGGAAACACCATATATTTT.

The CDR3 bases are TGTGCCAGCACCATACTGGACAGGTCCTACAATGAGCAGTTCTTC. Encoded protein: CASTILDRSYNEQFF. This chain connects TRBV5-6 to TRBJ2-1; 7 bases are a match to TRBD1. From germline, CDR1 is SGHDT and CDR2 YYEEEE. Unmatched junction bases numbered 7, after V lost 6 bases and J lost 1 base. The CDR3 spans 15 residues.

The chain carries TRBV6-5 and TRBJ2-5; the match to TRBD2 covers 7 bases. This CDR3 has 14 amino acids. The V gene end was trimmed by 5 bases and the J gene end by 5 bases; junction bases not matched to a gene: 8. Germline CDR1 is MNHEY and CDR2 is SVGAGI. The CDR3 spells CASSMNGDYETQYF. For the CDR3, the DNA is TGTGCCAGCAGTATGAACGGGGACTATGAGACCCAGTACTTC.

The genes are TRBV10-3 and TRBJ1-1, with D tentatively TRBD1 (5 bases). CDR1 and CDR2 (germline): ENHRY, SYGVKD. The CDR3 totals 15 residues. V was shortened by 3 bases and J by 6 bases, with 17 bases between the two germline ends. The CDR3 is CAISDLREGIPEAFF. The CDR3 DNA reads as TGTGCCATCAGTGATCTTCGGGAGGGGATCCCTGAAGCTTTCTTT.

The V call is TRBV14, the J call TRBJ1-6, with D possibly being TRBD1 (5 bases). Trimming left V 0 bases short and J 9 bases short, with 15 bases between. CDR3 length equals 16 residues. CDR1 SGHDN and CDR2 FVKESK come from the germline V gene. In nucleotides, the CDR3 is TGTGCCAGCAGCCAAGACGTCATCCCTAGGGGTTCACCCCTCCACTTT. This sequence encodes CASSQDVIPRGSPLHF.

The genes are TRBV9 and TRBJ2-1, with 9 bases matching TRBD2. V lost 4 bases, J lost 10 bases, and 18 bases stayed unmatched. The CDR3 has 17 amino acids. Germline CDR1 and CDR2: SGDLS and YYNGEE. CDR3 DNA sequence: TGTGCCAGCAGCCCGGGAGTCAGGGCGGGGGGGCCTGGGGAGCAGTTCTTC. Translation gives CASSPGVRAGGPGEQFF.

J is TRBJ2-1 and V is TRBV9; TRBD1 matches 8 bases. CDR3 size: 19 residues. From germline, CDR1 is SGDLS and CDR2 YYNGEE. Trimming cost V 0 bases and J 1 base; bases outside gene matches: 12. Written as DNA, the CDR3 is TGTGCCAGCAGCGTAGTTGATGGGCTCGGGACAGGATCCTACAATGAGCAGTTCTTC. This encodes CASSVVDGLGTGSYNEQFF.

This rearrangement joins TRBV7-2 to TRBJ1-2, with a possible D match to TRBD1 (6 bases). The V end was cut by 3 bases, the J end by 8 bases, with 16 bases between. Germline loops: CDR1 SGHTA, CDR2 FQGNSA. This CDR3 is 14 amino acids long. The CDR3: CASSFPTGMEGYTF. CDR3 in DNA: TGTGCCAGCAGCTTCCCAACAGGGATGGAAGGCTACACCTTC.

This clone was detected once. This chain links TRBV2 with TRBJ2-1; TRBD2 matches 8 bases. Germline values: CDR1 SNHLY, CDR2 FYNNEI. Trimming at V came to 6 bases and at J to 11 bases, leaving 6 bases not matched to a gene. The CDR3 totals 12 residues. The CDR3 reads CASRGVAGKQFF. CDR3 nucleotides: TGTGCCAGCAGGGGAGTAGCGGGGAAGCAGTTCTTC. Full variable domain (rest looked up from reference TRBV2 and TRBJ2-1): EPEVTQTPSHQVTQMGQEVILRCVPISNHLYFYWYRQILGQKVEFLVSFYNNEISEKSEIFDDQFSVERPDGSNFTLKIRSTKLEDSAMYFCASRGVAGKQFFGPGTRLTVL.

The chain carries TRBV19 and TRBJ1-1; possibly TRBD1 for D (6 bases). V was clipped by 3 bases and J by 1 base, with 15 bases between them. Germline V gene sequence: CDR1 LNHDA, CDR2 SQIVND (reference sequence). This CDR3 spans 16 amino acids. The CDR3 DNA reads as TGTGCCAGTAGTATGGGATTCCGGACAGAGAACACTGAAGCTTTCTTT. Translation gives CASSMGFRTENTEAFF.

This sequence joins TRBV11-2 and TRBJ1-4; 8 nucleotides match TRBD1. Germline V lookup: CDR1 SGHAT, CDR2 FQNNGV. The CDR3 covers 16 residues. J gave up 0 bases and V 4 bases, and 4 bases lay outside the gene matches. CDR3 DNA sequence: TGTGCCAGCAGCTCCGGGACAGGACCAACTAATGAAAAACTGTTTTTT. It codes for CASSSGTGPTNEKLFF.

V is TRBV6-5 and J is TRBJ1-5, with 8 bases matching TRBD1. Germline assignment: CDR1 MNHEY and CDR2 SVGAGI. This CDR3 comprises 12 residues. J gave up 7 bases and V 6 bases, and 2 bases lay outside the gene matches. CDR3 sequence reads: CASRQGAQPQHF. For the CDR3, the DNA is TGTGCCAGCAGGCAGGGGGCACAGCCCCAGCATTTT.

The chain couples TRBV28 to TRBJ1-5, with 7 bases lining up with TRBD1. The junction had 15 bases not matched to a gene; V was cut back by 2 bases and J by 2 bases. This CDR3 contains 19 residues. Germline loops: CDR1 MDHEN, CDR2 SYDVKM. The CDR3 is CASSLGSGQADYRNQPQHF. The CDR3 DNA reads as TGTGCCAGCAGTTTAGGGTCCGGACAGGCAGATTATCGCAATCAGCCCCAGCATTTT. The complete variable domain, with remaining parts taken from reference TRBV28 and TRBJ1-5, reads DVKVTQSSRYLVKRTGEKVFLECVQDMDHENMFWYRQDPGLGLRLIYFSYDVKMKEKGDIPEGYSVSREKKERFSLILESASTNQTSMYLCASSLGSGQADYRNQPQHFGDGTRLSIL.

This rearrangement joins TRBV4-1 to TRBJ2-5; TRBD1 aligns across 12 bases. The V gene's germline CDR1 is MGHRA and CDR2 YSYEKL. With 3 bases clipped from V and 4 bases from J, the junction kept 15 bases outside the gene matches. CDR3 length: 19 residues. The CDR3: CASSQLRDRGRGRGETQYF. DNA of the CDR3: TGCGCCAGCAGCCAGCTTAGGGACAGGGGGCGCGGGAGAGGAGAGACCCAGTACTTC.

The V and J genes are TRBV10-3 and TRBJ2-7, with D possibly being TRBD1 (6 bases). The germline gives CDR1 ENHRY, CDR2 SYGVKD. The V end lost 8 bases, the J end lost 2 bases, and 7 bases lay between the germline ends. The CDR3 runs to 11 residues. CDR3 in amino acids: CAIQGTYEQYF. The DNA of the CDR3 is TGTGCCATCCAGGGGACCTACGAGCAGTACTTC.

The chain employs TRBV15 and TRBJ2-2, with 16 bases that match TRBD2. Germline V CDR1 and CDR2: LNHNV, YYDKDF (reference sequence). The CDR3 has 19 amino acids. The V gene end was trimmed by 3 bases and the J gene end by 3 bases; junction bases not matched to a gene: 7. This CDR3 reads CATSRRPGLAGGYTGELFF. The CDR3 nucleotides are TGTGCCACCAGCAGGCGTCCGGGACTAGCGGGGGGGTACACCGGGGAGCTGTTTTTT.

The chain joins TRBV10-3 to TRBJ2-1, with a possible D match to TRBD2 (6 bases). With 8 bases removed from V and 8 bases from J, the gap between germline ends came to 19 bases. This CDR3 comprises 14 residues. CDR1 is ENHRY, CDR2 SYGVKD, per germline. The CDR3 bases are TGTGCCATCGGGCTCGGGGTAAAGCGGGATGAGCAGTTCTTC. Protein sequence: CAIGLGVKRDEQFF.

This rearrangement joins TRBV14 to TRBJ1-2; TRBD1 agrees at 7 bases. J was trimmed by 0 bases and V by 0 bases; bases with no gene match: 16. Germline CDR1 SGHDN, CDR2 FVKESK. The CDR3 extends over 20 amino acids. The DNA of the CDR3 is TGTGCCAGCAGCCAAGATCGGCCCGGGACAGAAGGACCCACTAACTATGGCTACACCTTC. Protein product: CASSQDRPGTEGPTNYGYTF.

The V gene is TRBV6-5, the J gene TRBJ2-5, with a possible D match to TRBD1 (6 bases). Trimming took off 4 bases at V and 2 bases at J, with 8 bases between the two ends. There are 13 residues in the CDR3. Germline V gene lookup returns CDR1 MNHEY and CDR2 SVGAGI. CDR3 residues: CASSLGQQETQYF. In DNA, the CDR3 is TGTGCCAGCAGTTTAGGACAGCAAGAGACCCAGTACTTC.

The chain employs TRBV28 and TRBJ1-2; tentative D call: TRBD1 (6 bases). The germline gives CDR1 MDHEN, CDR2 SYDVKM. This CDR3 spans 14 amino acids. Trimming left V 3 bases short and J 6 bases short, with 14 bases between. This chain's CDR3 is CASSFRGAGNGYTF. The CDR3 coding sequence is TGTGCCAGCAGTTTTCGGGGGGCGGGGAATGGCTACACCTTC.

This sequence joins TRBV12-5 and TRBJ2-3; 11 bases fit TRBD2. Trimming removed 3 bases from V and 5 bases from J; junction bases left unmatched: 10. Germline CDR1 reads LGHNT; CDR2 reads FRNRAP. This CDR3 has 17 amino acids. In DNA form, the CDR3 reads TGTGCTAGTGGTTTAAAAAGTAGCGGGGGGGCGATAGATACGCAGTATTTT. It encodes CASGLKSSGGAIDTQYF.